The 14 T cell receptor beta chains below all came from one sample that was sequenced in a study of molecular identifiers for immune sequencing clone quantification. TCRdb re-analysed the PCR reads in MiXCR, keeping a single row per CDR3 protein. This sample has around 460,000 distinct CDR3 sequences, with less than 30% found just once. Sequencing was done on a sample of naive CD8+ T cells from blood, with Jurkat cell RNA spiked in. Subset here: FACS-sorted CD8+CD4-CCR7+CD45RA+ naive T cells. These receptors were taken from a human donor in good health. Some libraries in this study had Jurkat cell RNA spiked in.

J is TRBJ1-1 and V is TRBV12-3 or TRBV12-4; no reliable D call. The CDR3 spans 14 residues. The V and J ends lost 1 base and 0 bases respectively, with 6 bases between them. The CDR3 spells CASSLVALNTEAFF. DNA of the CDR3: TGTGCCAGCAGTTTAGTCGCCCTGAACACTGAAGCTTTCTTT.

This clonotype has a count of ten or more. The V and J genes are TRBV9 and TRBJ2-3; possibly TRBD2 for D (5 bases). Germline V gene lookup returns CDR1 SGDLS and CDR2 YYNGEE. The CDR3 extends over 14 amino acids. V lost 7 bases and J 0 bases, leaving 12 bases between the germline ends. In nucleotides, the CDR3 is TGTGCCAGCGGTCCAGCGGCAAGCACAGATACGCAGTATTTT. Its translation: CASGPAASTDTQYF.

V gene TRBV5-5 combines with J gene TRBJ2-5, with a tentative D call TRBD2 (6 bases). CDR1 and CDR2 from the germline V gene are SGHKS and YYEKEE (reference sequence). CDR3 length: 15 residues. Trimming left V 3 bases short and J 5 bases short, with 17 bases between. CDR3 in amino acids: CASSSLDYLGETQYF. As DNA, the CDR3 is TGTGCCAGCAGCTCTCTGGACTACTTGGGGGAGACCCAGTACTTC. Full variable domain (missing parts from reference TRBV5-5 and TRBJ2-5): DAGVTQSPTHLIKTRGQQVTLRCSPISGHKSVSWYQQVLGQGPQFIFQYYEKEERGRGNFPDRFSARQFPNYSSELNVNALLLGDSALYLCASSSLDYLGETQYFGPGTRLLVL.

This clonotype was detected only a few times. CDR3 amino acids: CASSQDLSGPSNTGELFF. The CDR3 DNA is TGTGCCAGCAGCCAAGATCTGTCGGGCCCCTCGAACACCGGGGAGCTGTTTTTT. V gene TRBV3-1 combines with J gene TRBJ2-2, with no clear D. From germline, CDR1 is LGHDT and CDR2 YNNKEL (reference sequence). The V gene lost 0 bases and the J gene lost 0 bases, with 14 bases spanning the gap. CDR3 size: 18 residues.

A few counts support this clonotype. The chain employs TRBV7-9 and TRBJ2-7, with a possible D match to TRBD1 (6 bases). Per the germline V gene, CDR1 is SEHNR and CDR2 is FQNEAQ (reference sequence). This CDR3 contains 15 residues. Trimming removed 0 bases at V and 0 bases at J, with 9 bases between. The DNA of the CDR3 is TGTGCCAGCAGCTTAGCGCTGGACAGCTCCTACGAGCAGTACTTC. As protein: CASSLALDSSYEQYF.

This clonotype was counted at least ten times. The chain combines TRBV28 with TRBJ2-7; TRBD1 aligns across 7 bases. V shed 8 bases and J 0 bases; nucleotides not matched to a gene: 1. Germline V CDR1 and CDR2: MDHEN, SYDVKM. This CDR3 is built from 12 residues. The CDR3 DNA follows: TGTGCCAGCGGACAGGACTCCTACGAGCAGTACTTC. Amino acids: CASGQDSYEQYF.

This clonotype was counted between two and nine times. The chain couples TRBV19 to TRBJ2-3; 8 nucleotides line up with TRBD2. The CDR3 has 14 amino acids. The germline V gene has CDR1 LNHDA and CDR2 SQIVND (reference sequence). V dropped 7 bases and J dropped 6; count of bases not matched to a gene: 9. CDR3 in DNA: TGTGCCAGTAAAATAGGAGCGGGAGCCGATACGCAGTATTTT. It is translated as CASKIGAGADTQYF.

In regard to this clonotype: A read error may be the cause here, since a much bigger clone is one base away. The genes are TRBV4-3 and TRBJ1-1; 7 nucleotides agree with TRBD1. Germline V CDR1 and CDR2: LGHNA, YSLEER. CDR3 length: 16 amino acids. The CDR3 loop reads CANSQVMGQKHTEAFF. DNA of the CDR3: TGCGCCAACAGCCAAGTTATGGGACAGAAGCACACTGAAGCTTTCTTT.

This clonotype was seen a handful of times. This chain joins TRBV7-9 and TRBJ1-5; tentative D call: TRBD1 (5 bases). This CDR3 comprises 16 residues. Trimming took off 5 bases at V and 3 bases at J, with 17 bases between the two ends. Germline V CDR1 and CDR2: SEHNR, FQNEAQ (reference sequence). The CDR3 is CASSPGGEGPNQPQHF. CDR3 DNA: TGTGCCAGCAGCCCGGGGGGGGAGGGCCCCAATCAGCCCCAGCATTTT.

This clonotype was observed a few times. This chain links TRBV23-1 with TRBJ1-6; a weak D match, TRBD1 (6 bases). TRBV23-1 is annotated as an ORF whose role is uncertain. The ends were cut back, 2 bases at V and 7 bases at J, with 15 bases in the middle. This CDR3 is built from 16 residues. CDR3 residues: CASSQRTDRGNSPLHF. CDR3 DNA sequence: TGCGCCAGCAGTCAAAGGACGGATAGGGGGAATTCACCCCTCCACTTT.

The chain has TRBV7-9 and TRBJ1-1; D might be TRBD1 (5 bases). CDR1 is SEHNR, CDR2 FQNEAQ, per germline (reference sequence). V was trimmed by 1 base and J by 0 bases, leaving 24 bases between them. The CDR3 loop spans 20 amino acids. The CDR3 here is CASSLEEGWGSGGMNTEAFF. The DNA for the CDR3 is TGTGCCAGCAGCTTAGAGGAGGGTTGGGGGTCGGGCGGAATGAACACTGAAGCTTTCTTT.

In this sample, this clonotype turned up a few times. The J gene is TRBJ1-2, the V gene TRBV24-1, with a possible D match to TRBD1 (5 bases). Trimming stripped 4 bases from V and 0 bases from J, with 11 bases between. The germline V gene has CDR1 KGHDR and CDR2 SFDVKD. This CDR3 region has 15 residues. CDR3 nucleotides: TGTGCCACCAGTGACAGACAGTACTCTAACTATGGCTACACCTTC. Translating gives CATSDRQYSNYGYTF.

The CDR3 nucleotides read TGCAGTGCTAGAGCGGAGACAGGGTCGGGCTACGAGCAGTACTTC. As protein: CSARAETGSGYEQYF. The chain recombines TRBV20-1 with TRBJ2-7, with 7 nucleotides matching TRBD1. The CDR3 is 15 residues long. Germline CDR1 is DFQATT and CDR2 is SNEGSKA (reference sequence). With V trimmed by 1 base and J by 3 bases, 9 bases remained unmatched.

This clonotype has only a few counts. The CDR3 loop reads CASSFFLLAEGDEQFF. The DNA of the CDR3 is TGTGCCAGCAGCTTCTTCTTGCTAGCGGAGGGAGATGAGCAGTTCTTC. The chain is built from TRBV11-2 and TRBJ2-1, with 7 bases identical to TRBD2. The CDR3 consists of 16 residues. The V segment lost 3 bases and the J segment 8 bases; nucleotides outside the gene matches: 13. In germline, CDR1 is SGHAT, CDR2 FQNNGV.